Presented here are 14 T cell receptor beta chains from one specimen sequenced in a study of blood T cell repertoires in COVID-19. Produced via immunoSEQ multiplex PCR; TCRdb's table is partial and in-frame only. Counted here are about 220,000 clones, approximately 77% occurring once; the ten biggest clones make up 3.5% to 4%. Sequencing was carried out using peripheral blood. All receptors come from a woman of 80 years or more with acute or convalescent COVID-19.

The chain links TRBV5-1 to TRBJ2-4, with 10 nucleotides matching TRBD1. Trimming removed 0 bases from V and 2 bases from J; junction bases left unmatched: 11. The germline CDR1 and CDR2 sequences are SGHRS and YFSETQ. CDR3 length: 19 amino acids. Here the CDR3 DNA reads TGCGCCAGCAGCTTGGCCGACCGAGGACAGGGGGTGACCAAAAACATTCAGTACTTC. Translated, it gives CASSLADRGQGVTKNIQYF.

This clone has only one observation. V is TRBV3-1 (or the pseudogene TRBV3-2) and J is TRBJ2-2; 10 bases match TRBD2. The length of the CDR3 is 16 residues. With 4 bases clipped from V and 4 bases from J, the junction kept 6 bases outside the gene matches. Germline CDR1 LGHDT, CDR2 YNNKEL (reference sequence). In nucleotides, the CDR3 is TGTGCCAGCAGCCGTAGCGGGGGGCGCCCCACCGGGGAGCTGTTTTTT. Encoded protein: CASSRSGGRPTGELFF.

This chain uses TRBV4-1 with TRBJ2-7; 9 bases fit TRBD1. The germline V gene encodes CDR1 MGHRA and CDR2 YSYEKL. V shed 1 base, J shed 5 bases, and the junction held 6 bases outside the gene matches. The CDR3 has 15 residues. The CDR3: CASSQGGTGRHEQYF. CDR3 coding DNA: TGCGCCAGCAGCCAAGGGGGGACAGGGCGACACGAGCAGTACTTC.

V is TRBV5-3 and J is TRBJ1-6; TRBD1 matches 12 bases. TRBV5-3 is placed among ORFs of uncertain function. The CDR3 totals 16 residues. J gave up 6 bases and V 4 bases, and 5 bases lay outside the gene matches. The CDR3 reads CARSGGQGASNSPLHF. The CDR3 region has the DNA TGTGCCAGAAGCGGGGGACAGGGGGCGAGTAATTCACCCCTCCACTTT.

CDR3 DNA sequence: TGTGCCAGCAGTGGATTGGACAGGTCCTACGAGCAGTACTTC. Amino acid sequence: CASSGLDRSYEQYF. This sequence joins TRBV2 and TRBJ2-7; 7 bases fit TRBD1. J lost 1 base, V lost 4 bases, and 4 bases had no gene match. Germline V gives CDR1 SNHLY, CDR2 FYNNEI. This CDR3 is built from 14 residues.

The V gene is TRBV5-4, the J gene TRBJ2-7; no definite D call. With 2 bases removed from V and 3 bases from J, the gap between germline ends came to 9 bases. This CDR3 comprises 13 residues. CDR1 is SGHNT and CDR2 is YYREEE in the germline V gene (reference sequence). The CDR3 is CASSFPPHYEQYF. The CDR3 DNA reads as TGTGCCAGCAGCTTCCCCCCCCACTACGAGCAGTACTTC.

The genes are TRBV7-2 and TRBJ2-7; perhaps TRBD1 as D (6 bases). Looked up from germline, CDR1 is SGHTA and CDR2 is FQGNSA. V dropped 1 base and J dropped 4 bases, with 14 bases sitting between them. This CDR3 is built from 15 residues. The CDR3 nucleotides read TGTGCCAGCAGCTTAGAAGGGGGATCTCTTTACGAGCAGTACTTC. Its protein is CASSLEGGSLYEQYF.

The rearrangement uses TRBV18 and TRBJ1-5; D is uncertain. This CDR3 is 16 amino acids long. CDR1 and CDR2 from the germline V gene are KGHSH and LQKENI. The germline V and J ends were trimmed by 3 bases and 1 base, with 13 bases remaining between them. Written as DNA, the CDR3 is TGTGCCAGCTCACCGACCGGCGGGGTCAGCAATCAGCCCCAGCATTTT. This gives the protein CASSPTGGVSNQPQHF. The full variable domain, with the rest looked up from reference TRBV18 and TRBJ1-5, is NAGVMQNPRHLVRRRGQEARLRCSPMKGHSHVYWYRQLPEEGLKFMVYLQKENIIDESGMPKERFSAEFPKEGPSILRIQQVVRGDSAAYFCASSPTGGVSNQPQHFGDGTRLSIL.

This clone was seen only once. The chain uses TRBV7-8 and TRBJ1-1; possibly TRBD1 for D (5 bases). V was shortened by 5 bases and J by 3 bases, with 13 bases between the two germline ends. The CDR3 sequence is 14 residues long. The germline gives CDR1 SGHVS, CDR2 FQNEAQ. CDR3 protein: CASSQNRRDTEAFF. The CDR3 bases are TGTGCCAGCAGCCAAAACCGCAGGGACACTGAAGCTTTCTTT. The entire variable domain, with the rest obtained from reference TRBV7-8 and TRBJ1-1, is as follows: GAGVSQSPRYKVAKRGQDVALRCDPISGHVSLFWYQQALGQGPEFLTYFQNEAQLDKSGLPSDRFFAERPEGSVSTLKIQRTQQEDSAVYLCASSQNRRDTEAFFGQGTRLTVV.

The chain recombines TRBV5-1 with TRBJ2-1; TRBD2 might be the D (6 bases). The CDR3 has 14 residues. Trimming removed 0 bases from V and 9 bases from J, with 13 bases in between. CDR1 is SGHRS and CDR2 is YFSETQ in the germline V gene. CDR3 sequence: CASSLDGGAGEQFF. The DNA of the CDR3 is TGCGCCAGCAGCTTGGATGGCGGGGCGGGTGAGCAGTTCTTC.

This chain joins TRBV6-2 or TRBV6-3 and TRBJ1-2; maybe TRBD1 (5 bases). The germline V gene has CDR1 MNHEY and CDR2 SVGEGT. The CDR3 consists of 13 residues. V lost 6 bases and J lost 7, with 15 bases in between. CDR3 amino acids: CASSPDSTRGYTF. For the CDR3, the DNA is TGTGCCAGCAGCCCTGACAGTACGCGTGGCTACACCTTC.

The V gene is TRBV20-1, the J gene TRBJ2-1; D is unresolved. CDR3 length: 11 residues. Germline V gene data show CDR1 as DFQATT and CDR2 as SNEGSKA (reference sequence). V was shortened by 3 bases and J by 10 bases, with 10 bases between the two germline ends. The CDR3 coding sequence is TGCAGTGCTAGTGGTCGTATGGAGCAGTTCTTC. Residues: CSASGRMEQFF.

V is TRBV5-1 and J is TRBJ2-7; possible D gene TRBD1, 6 bases. The CDR3 spans 14 residues. Germline values: CDR1 SGHRS, CDR2 YFSETQ. Between the trimmed V and J ends, which lost 0 bases and 6 bases, there was a span of 13 bases. The chain's CDR3 is CASSLDSDSPEQYF. DNA of the CDR3: TGCGCCAGCAGCTTGGATTCGGACAGCCCCGAGCAGTACTTC.

V gene TRBV4-2 combines with J gene TRBJ1-4, with no clear D. V gave up 5 bases and J gave up 12 bases, with 16 bases separating them. The CDR3 is 13 amino acids. Germline loops: CDR1 LGHNA, CDR2 YNFKEQ. DNA for the CDR3: TGTGCCAGCAGCTCCGGAGGTAGGGTGGAACTGTTTTTT. It specifies CASSSGGRVELFF.